This entry concerns a single T cell receptor (beta chain). A far larger clone differs by one base, so this is likely a read error. V shed 3 bases and J shed 10 bases, with 18 bases lying between them. CDR3 size: 15 residues. CDR1 is KGHDR, CDR2 SFDVKD, per germline. The entry originates in a study of low-dose radiotherapy and immunotherapy resistance in tumors. On the study more broadly: Intravenous ipilimumab 1 mg/kg every six weeks was given with nivolumab 240 mg every two weeks.

Alpha- and beta-chain coverage of first-strand cDNA came from TRAV- and TRBV-specific primers. Using a constant-region primer together with a V-primer adapter, TCRs were subjected to approximately 20 PCR cycles of amplification. It was by in vitro transcription that isolated mRNA was amplified. TCRdb redid the calling of the reads with MiXCR, one entry per CDR3 protein. This table holds some 100,000 distinct CDR3 sequences, more than 20% found once. The time point was: after trial treatment. The treatment was: LDRT plus nivolumab, ipilimumab, low-dose cyclophosphamide and aspirin (RACIN trial). V and J are TRBV24-1 and TRBJ2-1; D is uncertain. The sample here was PBMCs, taken after low-dose radiotherapy plus immunotherapy. This TCR came from a female donor with ovarian cancer. CDR3 DNA: TGTGCCACCAGTGATCCCCTCCTCCAGTTCGGCGAGCAGTTCTTC. Translating gives CATSDPLLQFGEQFF.